A selection of T cell receptor beta chains follows, all from one sample in a study of shared clonotypes between healthy human individuals. Measured with immunoSEQ multiplex PCR; TCRdb has only the in-frame clones, and not every one. The table records about 820,000 clones, 90% to 95% of them present only once. The sequenced sample was naive CD8+ T cells sorted from blood. The receptors stem from a man under 40 in good health. The CDR3 runs from the conserved cysteine through the conserved F or W. D genes are given only for firm matches. Clone size appears in some rows only: once, few, many, or a class for an expanded clone.

J | V | size | D | DNA | CDR3
TRBJ1-5 | TRBV7-9 | NA | TRBD1 | TGTGCCAGCAGCTTAGGGACAGGGGTCCAGCCCCAGCATTTT | CASSLGTGVQPQHF
TRBJ2-7 | TRBV5-1 | NA | NA | TGCGCCAGCAGTTCCCCGACACCTTCCTACGAGCAGTACTTC | CASSSPTPSYEQYF
TRBJ2-1 | TRBV11-2 | NA | NA | TGTGCCAGCAGCTTAGTCAGCTGGGCAGCGGCGCTTAACAATGAGCAGTTCTTC | CASSLVSWAAALNNEQFF
TRBJ2-3 | TRBV11-2 | NA | NA | TGTGCCAGCAGCTTAGAGGGCAGTCTTAGCACAGATACGCAGTATTTT | CASSLEGSLSTDTQYF
TRBJ2-7 | TRBV28 | NA | TRBD2 | TGTGCCAGCAGTCCTTGGGGGGGAATCTCCTACGAGCAGTACTTC | CASSPWGGISYEQYF
TRBJ2-5 | TRBV5-1 | NA | TRBD2 | TGCGCCAGCAGCCTCCGAGGGGTAGCGGGACAAGAGACCCAGTACTTC | CASSLRGVAGQETQYF
TRBJ2-2 | TRBV6-1 | once | NA | TGTGCCAGCAGTGAAGCGCTCAACGGGCGGCCCGGGGAGCTGTTTTTT | CASSEALNGRPGELFF
TRBJ2-5 | TRBV6-1 | NA | NA | TGTGCCAGCAGCCCTTGGGACATTGGCGGTGAGACCCAGTACTTC | CASSPWDIGGETQYF
TRBJ1-2 | TRBV29-1 | NA | TRBD1 | TGCAGCGCCACGGACAGGGAGGAGGGCTATGGCTACACCTTC | CSATDREEGYGYTF
TRBJ2-7 | TRBV10-2 | NA | NA | TGCGCCAGCAGTGAGTCAGGGGATCTGAGTTCCTACGAGCAGTACTTC | CASSESGDLSSYEQYF